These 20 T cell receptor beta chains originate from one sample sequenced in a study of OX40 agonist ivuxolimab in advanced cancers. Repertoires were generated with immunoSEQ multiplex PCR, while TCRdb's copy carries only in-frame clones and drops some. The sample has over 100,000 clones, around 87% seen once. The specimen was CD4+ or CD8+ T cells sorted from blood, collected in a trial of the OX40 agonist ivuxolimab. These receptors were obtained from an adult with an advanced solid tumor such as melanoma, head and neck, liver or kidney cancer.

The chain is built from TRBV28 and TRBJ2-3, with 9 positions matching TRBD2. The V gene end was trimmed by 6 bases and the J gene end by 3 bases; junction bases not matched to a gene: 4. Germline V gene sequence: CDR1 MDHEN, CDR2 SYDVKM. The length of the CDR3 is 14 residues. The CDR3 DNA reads TGTGCCAGCAGGAAAAGCGGGGGGACAGATACGCAGTATTTT. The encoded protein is CASRKSGGTDTQYF. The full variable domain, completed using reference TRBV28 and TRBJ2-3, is DVKVTQSSRYLVKRTGEKVFLECVQDMDHENMFWYRQDPGLGLRLIYFSYDVKMKEKGDIPEGYSVSREKKERFSLILESASTNQTSMYLCASRKSGGTDTQYFGPGTRLTVL.

The CDR3 region is CASLGTGLETQYF. CDR3 in DNA: TGTGCCAGTCTGGGGACAGGGCTCGAGACCCAGTACTTC. The genes are TRBV19 and TRBJ2-5, with 9 bases lining up with TRBD1. The CDR3 has 13 residues. CDR1 is LNHDA and CDR2 is SQIVND in the germline V gene (reference sequence). V shed 8 bases and J 5 bases; nucleotides not matched to a gene: 6.

The CDR3 protein is CASSPRLAGSTDTQYF. The CDR3 nucleotides read TGTGCCAGCAGCCCCAGACTAGCGGGGAGCACAGATACGCAGTATTTT. V usage is TRBV7-3 and J usage is TRBJ2-3; 11 bases are a match to TRBD2. V shed 5 bases and J 0 bases; nucleotides not matched to a gene: 4. Germline loops: CDR1 SGHTA, CDR2 FQGTGA. The CDR3 extends over 16 amino acids.

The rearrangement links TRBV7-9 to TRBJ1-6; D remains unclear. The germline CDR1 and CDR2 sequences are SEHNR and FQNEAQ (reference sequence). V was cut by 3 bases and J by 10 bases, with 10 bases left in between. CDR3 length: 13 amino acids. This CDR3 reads CASSFTSDSPLHF. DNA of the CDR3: TGTGCCAGCAGCTTCACATCCGACTCACCCCTCCACTTT.

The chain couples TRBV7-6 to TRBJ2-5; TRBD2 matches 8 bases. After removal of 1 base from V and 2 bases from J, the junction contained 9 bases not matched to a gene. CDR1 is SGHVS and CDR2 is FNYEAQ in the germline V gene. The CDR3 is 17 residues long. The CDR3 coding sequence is TGTGCCAGCAGCTTAGGGCTAGCGGGCATATCTCAAGAGACCCAGTACTTC. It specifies CASSLGLAGISQETQYF.

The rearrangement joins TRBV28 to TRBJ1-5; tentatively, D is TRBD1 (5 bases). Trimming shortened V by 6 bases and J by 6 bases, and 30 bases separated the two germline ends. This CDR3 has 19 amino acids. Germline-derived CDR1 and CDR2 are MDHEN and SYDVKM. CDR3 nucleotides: TGTGCCAGCAGCCTATGGGGCGGGAAGAAAGTGCCAAACTCTCAGCCCCAGCATTTT. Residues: CASSLWGGKKVPNSQPQHF. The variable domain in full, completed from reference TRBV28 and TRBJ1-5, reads DVKVTQSSRYLVKRTGEKVFLECVQDMDHENMFWYRQDPGLGLRLIYFSYDVKMKEKGDIPEGYSVSREKKERFSLILESASTNQTSMYLCASSLWGGKKVPNSQPQHFGDGTRLSIL.

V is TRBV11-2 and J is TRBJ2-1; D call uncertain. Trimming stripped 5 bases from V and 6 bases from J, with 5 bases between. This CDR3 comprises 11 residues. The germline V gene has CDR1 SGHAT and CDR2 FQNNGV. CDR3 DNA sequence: TGTGCCAGCAGCAGCTTCAATGAGCAGTTCTTC. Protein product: CASSSFNEQFF.

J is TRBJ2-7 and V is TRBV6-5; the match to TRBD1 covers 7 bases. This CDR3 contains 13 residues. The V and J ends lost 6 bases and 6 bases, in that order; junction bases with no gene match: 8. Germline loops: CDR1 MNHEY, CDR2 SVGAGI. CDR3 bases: TGTGCCAGCAGATATACCGACAGGGCCGAGCAGTACTTC. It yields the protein CASRYTDRAEQYF.

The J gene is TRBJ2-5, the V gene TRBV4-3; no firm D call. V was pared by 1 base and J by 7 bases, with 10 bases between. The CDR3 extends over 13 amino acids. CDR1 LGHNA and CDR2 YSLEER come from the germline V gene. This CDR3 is CASSQAPLGTQYF. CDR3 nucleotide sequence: TGCGCCAGCAGCCAAGCTCCCCTAGGGACCCAGTACTTC.

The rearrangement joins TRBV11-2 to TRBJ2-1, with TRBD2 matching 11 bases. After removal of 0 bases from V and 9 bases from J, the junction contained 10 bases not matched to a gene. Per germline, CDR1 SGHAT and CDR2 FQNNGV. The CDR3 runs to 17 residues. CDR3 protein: CASSLDLDSGGALEQFF. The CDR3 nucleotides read TGTGCCAGCAGCTTAGATCTTGATAGCGGGGGGGCCCTTGAGCAGTTCTTC.

This CDR3 reads CASRASLPTYEQYF. The CDR3 DNA sequence: TGTGCCAGCAGGGCCAGCCTGCCCACCTACGAGCAGTACTTC. The chain links TRBV27 to TRBJ2-7; unclear D gene. The V end lost 6 bases, the J end lost 2 bases, and 14 bases lay between the germline ends. Germline CDR1 reads MNHEY; CDR2 reads SMNVEV (reference sequence). The length of the CDR3 is 14 residues.

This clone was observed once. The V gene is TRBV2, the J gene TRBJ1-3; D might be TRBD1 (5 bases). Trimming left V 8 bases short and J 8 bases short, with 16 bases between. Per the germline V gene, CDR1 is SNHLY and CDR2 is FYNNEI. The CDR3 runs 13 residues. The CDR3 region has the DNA TGTGCCAGCCAAGTTGGGGCAGCGGACACCATATATTTT. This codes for CASQVGAADTIYF.

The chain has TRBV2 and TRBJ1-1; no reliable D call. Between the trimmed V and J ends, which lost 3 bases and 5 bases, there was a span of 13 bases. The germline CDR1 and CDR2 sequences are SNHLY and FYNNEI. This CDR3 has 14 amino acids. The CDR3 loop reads CASSDSWEETEAFF. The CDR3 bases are TGTGCCAGCAGTGATTCTTGGGAGGAGACTGAAGCTTTCTTT.

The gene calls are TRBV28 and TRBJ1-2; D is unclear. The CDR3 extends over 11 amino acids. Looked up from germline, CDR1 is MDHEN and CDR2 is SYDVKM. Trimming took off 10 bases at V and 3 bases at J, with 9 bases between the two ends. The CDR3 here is CAIAGDYGYTF. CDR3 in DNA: TGTGCCATCGCCGGTGACTATGGCTACACCTTC.

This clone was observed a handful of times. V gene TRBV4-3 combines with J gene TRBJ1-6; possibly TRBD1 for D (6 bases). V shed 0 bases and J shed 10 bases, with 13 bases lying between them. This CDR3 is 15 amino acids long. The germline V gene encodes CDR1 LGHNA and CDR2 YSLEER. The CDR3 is CASSQESQGRSPLHF. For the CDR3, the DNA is TGCGCCAGCAGCCAAGAGTCACAGGGCAGGTCACCCCTCCACTTT.

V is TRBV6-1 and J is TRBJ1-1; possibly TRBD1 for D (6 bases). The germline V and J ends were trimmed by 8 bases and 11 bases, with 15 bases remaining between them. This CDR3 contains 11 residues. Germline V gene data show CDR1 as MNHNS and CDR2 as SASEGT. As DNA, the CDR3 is TGTGCCAGCGTTCAGGGGCTGGTGGCTTTCTTT. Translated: CASVQGLVAFF.

CDR3 region: CASSLTGIGANVLTF. In DNA form, the CDR3 reads TGTGCCAGCAGCTTAACAGGGATTGGGGCCAACGTCCTGACTTTC. V is TRBV28 and J is TRBJ2-6; TRBD1 might be the D (6 bases). Germline assignment: CDR1 MDHEN and CDR2 SYDVKM. Trimming took 6 bases from V and 3 from J, leaving 12 bases between them. This CDR3 comprises 15 residues. Supplemented by reference TRBV28 and TRBJ2-6, the full variable domain reads DVKVTQSSRYLVKRTGEKVFLECVQDMDHENMFWYRQDPGLGLRLIYFSYDVKMKEKGDIPEGYSVSREKKERFSLILESASTNQTSMYLCASSLTGIGANVLTFGAGSRLTVL.

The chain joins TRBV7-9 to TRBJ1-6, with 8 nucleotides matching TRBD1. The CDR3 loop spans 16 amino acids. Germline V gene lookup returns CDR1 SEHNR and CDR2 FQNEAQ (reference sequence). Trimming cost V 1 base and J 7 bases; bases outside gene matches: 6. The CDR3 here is CASSLGTGTRNSPLHF. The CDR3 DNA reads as TGTGCCAGCAGCTTAGGGACAGGGACAAGGAATTCACCCCTCCACTTT.

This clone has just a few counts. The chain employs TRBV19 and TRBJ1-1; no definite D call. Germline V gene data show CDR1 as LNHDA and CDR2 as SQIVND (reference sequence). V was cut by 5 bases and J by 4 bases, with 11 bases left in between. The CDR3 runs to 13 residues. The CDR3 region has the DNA TGTGCCAGTAGTTATAGCCGCACCACTGAAGCTTTCTTT. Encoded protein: CASSYSRTTEAFF. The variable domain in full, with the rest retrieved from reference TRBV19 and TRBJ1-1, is DGGITQSPKYLFRKEGQNVTLSCEQNLNHDAMYWYRQDPGQGLRLIYYSQIVNDFQKGDIAEGYSVSREKKESFPLTVTSAQKNPTAFYLCASSYSRTTEAFFGQGTRLTVV.

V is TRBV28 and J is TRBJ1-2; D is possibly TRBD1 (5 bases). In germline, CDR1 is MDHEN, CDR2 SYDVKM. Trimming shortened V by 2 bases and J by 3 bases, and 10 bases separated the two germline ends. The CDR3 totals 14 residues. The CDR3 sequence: CASSLIRRDYGYTF. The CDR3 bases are TGTGCCAGCAGTTTAATCCGCAGGGACTATGGCTACACCTTC.